These 13 T cell receptor beta chains originate from one sample sequenced in a study of blood T cell repertoires in COVID-19. Repertoires were generated with immunoSEQ multiplex PCR, while TCRdb's copy carries only in-frame clones and drops some. The sample has roughly 150,000 clones, 80% seen once. Source material: peripheral blood. The receptors were sampled from a man aged 55 to 70 with acute or convalescent COVID-19.

V is TRBV27 and J is TRBJ1-6; the match to TRBD1 covers 9 bases. The V and J ends lost 6 bases and 7 bases, in that order; junction bases with no gene match: 7. The CDR3 extends over 15 amino acids. Looked up from germline, CDR1 is MNHEY and CDR2 is SMNVEV (reference sequence). CDR3 nucleotides: TGTGCCAGCAGAGCGGGGGACAGGGAGAATTCACCCCTCCACTTT. The encoded protein is CASRAGDRENSPLHF.

V usage is TRBV6-5 and J usage is TRBJ2-3, with D possibly being TRBD2 (7 bases). CDR1 MNHEY and CDR2 SVGAGI come from the germline V gene. Trimming left V 8 bases short and J 3 bases short, with 12 bases between. The CDR3 contains 13 residues. The CDR3 is CASGGGRTDTQYF. In nucleotides, the CDR3 is TGTGCCAGCGGGGGGGGCCGGACAGATACGCAGTATTTT.

The CDR3 reads CASSYVGESGTDTQYF. The DNA for the CDR3 is TGTGCCAGCAGTTACGTCGGGGAGTCGGGCACAGATACGCAGTATTTT. J is TRBJ2-3 and V is TRBV6-5; weak D call: TRBD2 (5 bases). The CDR3 has 16 amino acids. Trimming removed 2 bases from V and 1 base from J, with 13 bases in between. The V gene's germline CDR1 is MNHEY and CDR2 SVGAGI.

This chain uses TRBV4-2 with TRBJ2-2; TRBD1 might be the D (6 bases). Germline CDR1 is LGHNA and CDR2 is YNFKEQ. V shed 0 bases and J shed 1 base, with 9 bases lying between them. The length of the CDR3 is 16 residues. In DNA, the CDR3 is TGTGCCAGCAGCCAAGACGGACAGCTGAACACCGGGGAGCTGTTTTTT. Protein product: CASSQDGQLNTGELFF.

This chain joins TRBV5-4 and TRBJ1-1; 9 bases line up with TRBD1. The CDR3 is 16 amino acids. Trimming removed 4 bases from V and 1 base from J; junction bases left unmatched: 8. Germline-derived CDR1 and CDR2 are SGHNT and YYREEE (reference sequence). The CDR3 region is CASSPGTGRGNTEAFF. The CDR3 nucleotides read TGTGCCAGCAGCCCCGGGACAGGGAGGGGGAACACTGAAGCTTTCTTT.

The chain combines TRBV19 with TRBJ1-5; 9 bases align to TRBD1. Per germline, CDR1 LNHDA and CDR2 SQIVND (reference sequence). This CDR3 contains 15 residues. V dropped 6 bases and J dropped 5; count of bases not matched to a gene: 8. The DNA for the CDR3 is TGTGCCAGTAGAACGGTATGGACAGGGGATCAGCCCCAGCATTTT. Its translation is CASRTVWTGDQPQHF.

V and J are TRBV19 and TRBJ2-7, with 12 bases matching TRBD1. The CDR3 spans 13 residues. J lost 5 bases, V lost 9 bases, and 5 bases had no gene match. From germline, CDR1 is LNHDA and CDR2 SQIVND (reference sequence). This chain's CDR3 is CASGDRGRDEQYF. The CDR3 DNA reads TGTGCCAGCGGGGACAGGGGGCGAGACGAGCAGTACTTC.

The chain carries TRBV19 and TRBJ2-5; TRBD1 matches at 10 bases. The V gene end was trimmed by 3 bases and the J gene end by 4 bases; junction bases not matched to a gene: 8. The CDR3 has 16 amino acids. From germline, CDR1 is LNHDA and CDR2 SQIVND (reference sequence). CDR3 loop: CASSIQTGGMSETQYF. The CDR3 DNA sequence: TGTGCCAGTAGTATTCAGACAGGGGGCATGTCAGAGACCCAGTACTTC.

This sequence joins TRBV12-2 and TRBJ1-4; the table names TRBD1, a call not compared with the DNA. TRBV12-2 is assigned pseudogene status. There are 13 residues in the CDR3. CDR3 protein: CASRPQGGEKLFF. In DNA, the CDR3 is TGTGCAAGTCGCCCCCAGGGGGGTGAAAAACTGTTTTTT.

This rearrangement joins TRBV25-1 to TRBJ1-4; no clear D gene. The CDR3 totals 15 residues. The V end was cut by 5 bases, the J end by 0 bases, with 10 bases between. The germline gives CDR1 MGHDK, CDR2 SYGVNS. The CDR3 spells CASSPGGTTNEKLFF. The CDR3, as DNA: TGTGCCAGCAGTCCTGGAGGAACAACTAATGAAAAACTGTTTTTT.

The chain uses TRBV16 and TRBJ2-7; 9 bases are a match to TRBD2. The CDR3 extends over 15 amino acids. The trim removed 4 bases at V and 3 bases at J, leaving 7 bases unmatched. Germline lookup yields CDR1 KGHSY and CDR2 FQNENV. The CDR3 DNA reads TGTGCCAGCAGCCGCCGCGGTAGCGGGGGCTACGAGCAGTACTTC. The encoded protein is CASSRRGSGGYEQYF. The whole variable domain, filled in from reference TRBV16 and TRBJ2-7, reads GEEVAQTPKHLVRGEGQKAKLYCAPIKGHSYVFWYQQVLKNEFKFLISFQNENVFDETGMPKERFSAKCLPNSPCSLEIQATKLEDSAVYFCASSRRGSGGYEQYFGPGTRLTVT.

The rearrangement links TRBV28 to TRBJ2-7; weak D call: TRBD2 (6 bases). There are 16 residues in the CDR3. Germline values: CDR1 MDHEN, CDR2 SYDVKM. V dropped 6 bases and J dropped 0 bases, with 18 bases sitting between them. CDR3: CASSLPLAQSSYEQYF. The CDR3 DNA sequence: TGTGCCAGCAGCCTTCCACTAGCTCAAAGCTCCTACGAGCAGTACTTC.

V usage is TRBV20-1 and J usage is TRBJ2-3; 12 nucleotides line up with TRBD2. Trimming removed 3 bases from V and 5 bases from J; junction bases left unmatched: 3. The CDR3 runs to 14 residues. CDR1 DFQATT and CDR2 SNEGSKA come from the germline V gene (reference sequence). The CDR3 coding sequence is TGCAGTGCTAGTAGACTAGCGGGAGAAGATACGCAGTATTTT. Encoded protein: CSASRLAGEDTQYF.